This record concerns one TCR beta chain sequence. Its target is not known. Other nucleotide sequences in the sample specify the same CDR3. This entry is derived from a study of shared clonotypes between healthy human individuals. A CD45RA+ naive subset and a CD45RA-negative memory subset were split from CD4+ cells. V lost 1 base to trimming and J lost 4 bases, with 12 bases between them. This CDR3 contains 15 residues. Germline V gives CDR1 SGHRS, CDR2 YFSETQ. Study-wide points: Larger estimated richness was generally seen in naive subsets than in memory subsets. Rarefaction curves obtained for sorted subsets showed sequencing incomplete despite large depth.

Profiled with immunoSEQ multiplex PCR; TCRdb holds only in-frame clones, not every one. The sample carries roughly 2.2 million clones, just under 95% recorded once. The source material was naive CD4+ T cells from PBMCs. Subset in this sample: CD45RA+ positively selected. This TCR derives from a man aged 18 to 35 in good health. Some clones in this sample may be carry-over from other donors' samples. The chain joins TRBV5-1 to TRBJ2-1; D possibly corresponds to TRBD1 (6 bases). CDR3 DNA sequence: TGCGCCAGCAGCTTGCTGGCAGGGGCGTACAATGAGCAGTTCTTC. Amino acids: CASSLLAGAYNEQFF.